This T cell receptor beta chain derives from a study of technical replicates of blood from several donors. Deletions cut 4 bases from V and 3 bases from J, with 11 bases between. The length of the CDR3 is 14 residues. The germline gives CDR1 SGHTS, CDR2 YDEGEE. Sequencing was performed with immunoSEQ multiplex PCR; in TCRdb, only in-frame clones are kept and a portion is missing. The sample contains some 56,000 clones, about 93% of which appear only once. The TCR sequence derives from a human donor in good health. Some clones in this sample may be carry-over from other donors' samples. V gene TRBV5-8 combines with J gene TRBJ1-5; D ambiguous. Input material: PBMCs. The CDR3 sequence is CASSPRHSNQPQHF. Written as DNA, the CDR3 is TGTGCCAGCAGCCCGAGACATTCCAATCAGCCCCAGCATTTT.